Below, 26 T cell receptor beta chains from the same sample are listed, as sequenced in a study of blood T cell repertoires in COVID-19. TCRdb's copy holds only in-frame clones and misses some; the assay was immunoSEQ multiplex PCR. The repertoire includes 35,000 to 40,000 clones, approximately 88% of them detected once, and 7% to 8.5% sits in the top ten. Sequencing was done on a sample of peripheral blood. The receptors derive from a human donor in a cohort sampled during active COVID-19.

The chain joins TRBV30 to TRBJ2-3; maybe TRBD2 (5 bases). V shed 0 bases and J shed 0 bases, with 10 bases lying between them. Germline values: CDR1 GTSNPN, CDR2 SVGIG (reference sequence). The CDR3 sequence is 15 residues long. The chain's CDR3 is CAWSVFAGSTDTQYF. The DNA of the CDR3 is TGTGCCTGGAGTGTATTCGCGGGTAGCACAGATACGCAGTATTTT.

This chain joins TRBV7-8 and TRBJ2-5, with 7 bases lining up with TRBD1. Germline lookup yields CDR1 SGHVS and CDR2 FQNEAQ. The trim removed 5 bases at V and 4 bases at J, leaving 7 bases unmatched. The CDR3 is 14 residues long. Here the CDR3 DNA reads TGTGCCAGCAGCCATACTCGGGACAGAGAGACCCAGTACTTC. It is translated as CASSHTRDRETQYF.

The chain combines TRBV3-1 (or the pseudogene TRBV3-2) with TRBJ1-1, with D perhaps TRBD1 (6 bases). The germline gives CDR1 LGHDT, CDR2 YNNKEL (reference sequence). V was trimmed by 0 bases and J by 5 bases, leaving 10 bases between them. The CDR3 consists of 14 residues. CDR3 DNA: TGTGCCAGCAGCCAAGAAACAGGGCGGACTGAAGCTTTCTTT. Its protein product is CASSQETGRTEAFF.

V and J are TRBV2 and TRBJ2-4; 15 bases align to TRBD2. CDR1 and CDR2 from the germline V gene are SNHLY and FYNNEI. The CDR3 covers 15 residues. V lost 6 bases and J lost 6; bases outside the gene matches: 3. The chain's CDR3 is CASSRTSGGANIQYF. The CDR3 DNA reads TGTGCCAGCAGCCGGACTAGCGGGGGGGCAAACATTCAGTACTTC.

The sample holds one count of this clone. The gene calls are TRBV29-1 and TRBJ1-2; 8 bases are shared with TRBD1. V was pared by 2 bases and J by 8 bases, with 10 bases of the junction left unmatched. The CDR3 runs 14 residues. Germline V gene data show CDR1 as SQVTM and CDR2 as ANQGSEA. For the CDR3, the DNA is TGCAGCGTTGAACGAACCCGGACAGGGAGCGGCTACACCTTC. As protein: CSVERTRTGSGYTF.

The chain uses TRBV3-1 (or the pseudogene TRBV3-2) and TRBJ1-1; 7 nucleotides agree with TRBD1. Germline CDR1 LGHDT, CDR2 YNNKEL (reference sequence). This CDR3 contains 15 residues. With 5 bases clipped from V and 0 bases from J, the junction kept 6 bases outside the gene matches. The CDR3 reads CASSNRDRMNTEAFF. The CDR3, as DNA: TGTGCCAGCAGCAACCGGGACAGAATGAACACTGAAGCTTTCTTT.

This chain uses TRBV27 with TRBJ2-1; the D is unclear. V was pared by 7 bases and J by 9 bases, with 16 bases between. The CDR3 is made up of 13 amino acids. The germline CDR1 and CDR2 sequences are MNHEY and SMNVEV (reference sequence). CDR3 nucleotide sequence: TGTGCCAGCACAGACATCCTACGTAGTGAGCAGTTCTTC. As protein: CASTDILRSEQFF.

This chain's CDR3 is CASSIQGAIHSNQPQHF. CDR3 sequence (DNA): TGTGCCAGTAGTATCCAGGGGGCAATACACAGCAATCAGCCCCAGCATTTT. V gene TRBV19 combines with J gene TRBJ1-5; 8 nucleotides match TRBD1. Germline trimming cut 3 bases from V and 1 base from J; bases unmatched to any gene: 8. This CDR3 spans 17 amino acids. Looked up from germline, CDR1 is LNHDA and CDR2 is SQIVND (reference sequence).

The chain's CDR3 is CASSELVAVVTGELFF. DNA of the CDR3: TGTGCCAGCAGTGAGTTGGTAGCTGTGGTGACCGGGGAGCTGTTTTTT. The chain employs TRBV2 and TRBJ2-2; D call uncertain. V gave up 3 bases and J gave up 5 bases, with 16 bases separating them. Germline CDR1 and CDR2: SNHLY and FYNNEI. The CDR3 runs 16 residues.

The chain uses TRBV27 and TRBJ1-4; D is possibly TRBD1 (5 bases). V gave up 3 bases and J gave up 11 bases, with 13 bases separating them. CDR3 length equals 13 residues. CDR1 is MNHEY and CDR2 is SMNVEV in the germline V gene (reference sequence). The CDR3 DNA sequence: TGTGCCAGCAGTTTGCACAACCAGGGCAAACTGTTTTTT. Protein: CASSLHNQGKLFF.

The J gene is TRBJ2-5, the V gene TRBV7-9, with D possibly TRBD1 on 6 matching bases. Trimming left V 8 bases short and J 1 base short, with 11 bases between. CDR1 is SEHNR, CDR2 FQNEAQ, per germline (reference sequence). The CDR3 has 13 amino acids. The CDR3 is CASCRDTQETQYF. The CDR3 DNA sequence: TGTGCCAGCTGCCGGGACACCCAAGAGACCCAGTACTTC.

The J gene is TRBJ1-5, the V gene TRBV6-5; D gene ambiguous. Trimming pared 5 bases from V and 5 bases from J, leaving 10 bases between. The CDR3 is 13 residues long. CDR1 MNHEY and CDR2 SVGAGI come from the germline V gene. CDR3 sequence reads: CASSPQMDQPQHF. In nucleotides, the CDR3 is TGTGCCAGCAGTCCCCAGATGGATCAGCCCCAGCATTTT.

This clone was found once. The chain is built from TRBV3-1 (or the pseudogene TRBV3-2) and TRBJ2-1, with 9 bases lining up with TRBD2. V was pared by 3 bases and J by 5 bases, with 5 bases of the junction left unmatched. CDR1 is LGHDT and CDR2 is YNNKEL in the germline V gene (reference sequence). The CDR3 loop spans 15 amino acids. This CDR3 is CASSQPTSGHNEQFF. CDR3 nucleotide sequence: TGTGCCAGCAGCCAGCCGACTAGCGGCCACAATGAGCAGTTCTTC.

This chain uses TRBV6-6 with TRBJ1-5, with a weak D call TRBD1 (5 bases). This CDR3 contains 15 residues. Deletions cut 0 bases from V and 8 bases from J, with 14 bases between. CDR1 is MNHNY, CDR2 SVGAGI, per germline (reference sequence). CDR3 nucleotides: TGTGCCAGCAGTTACTCGCCGACAGATTTGAAGCCCCAGCATTTT. This encodes CASSYSPTDLKPQHF.

The V call is TRBV9, the J call TRBJ2-7; 7 bases align to TRBD2. V lost 3 bases and J lost 6; bases outside the gene matches: 9. From germline, CDR1 is SGDLS and CDR2 YYNGEE. CDR3 length: 14 residues. The CDR3 nucleotides are TGTGCCAGCAGCGAACTAGCGACTGAACGCGAGCAGTACTTC. It translates to CASSELATEREQYF.

The CDR3 region has the DNA TGCGCCAGCAGCTTGGGGGGCGGGACAGGGAACACTGAAGCTTTCTTT. Residues: CASSLGGGTGNTEAFF. V gene TRBV5-1 combines with J gene TRBJ1-1, with TRBD1 matching 8 bases. Germline CDR1 is SGHRS and CDR2 is YFSETQ. Trimming at V came to 0 bases and at J to 1 base, leaving 5 bases not matched to a gene. The CDR3 is made up of 16 amino acids.

The chain employs TRBV5-4 and TRBJ2-1, with 8 bases matching TRBD2. CDR1 is SGHNT, CDR2 YYREEE, per germline (reference sequence). The CDR3 covers 16 residues. Losses at the gene ends were 0 bases for V and 4 bases for J; bases not matched to a gene: 6. CDR3 sequence reads: CASSLVGAGGYNEQFF. The CDR3 DNA follows: TGTGCCAGCAGCTTGGTTGGGGCGGGGGGATACAATGAGCAGTTCTTC.

This clone was seen only once. The V and J genes are TRBV6-2 or TRBV6-3 and TRBJ1-1, with D unresolved. In germline, CDR1 is MNHEY, CDR2 SVGEGT. The length of the CDR3 is 14 residues. The ends were cut back, 2 bases at V and 4 bases at J, with 11 bases in the middle. The CDR3 loop reads CASSYPAASTEAFF. DNA of the CDR3: TGTGCCAGCAGTTACCCGGCAGCGAGCACTGAAGCTTTCTTT.

The chain has TRBV19 and TRBJ1-5; 7 bases match TRBD1. Germline trimming cut 4 bases from V and 0 bases from J; bases unmatched to any gene: 9. There are 17 residues in the CDR3. Germline CDR1 and CDR2: LNHDA and SQIVND (reference sequence). The CDR3 DNA follows: TGTGCCAGTAGTACCTACCGGGACAGCTATAGCAATCAGCCCCAGCATTTT. Protein product: CASSTYRDSYSNQPQHF.

This chain joins TRBV19 and TRBJ2-2; D remains ambiguous. Trimming pared 3 bases from V and 1 base from J, leaving 15 bases between. Germline V gene sequence: CDR1 LNHDA, CDR2 SQIVND (reference sequence). The CDR3 covers 17 residues. This chain's CDR3 is CASSIGARLLNTGELFF. The CDR3 DNA sequence: TGTGCCAGTAGTATCGGCGCCAGGTTACTGAACACCGGGGAGCTGTTTTTT.

The J gene is TRBJ2-2, the V gene TRBV30; TRBD2 aligns across 8 bases. After removal of 3 bases from V and 5 bases from J, the junction contained 8 bases not matched to a gene. The CDR3 has 15 residues. Germline CDR1 reads GTSNPN; CDR2 reads SVGIG (reference sequence). For the CDR3, the DNA is TGTGCCTGGAGGACCAGCGGGAGAATAACCGGGGAGCTGTTTTTT. Protein product: CAWRTSGRITGELFF.

The rearrangement uses TRBV19 and TRBJ1-5; TRBD1 agrees at 12 bases. J gave up 6 bases and V 3 bases, and 3 bases lay outside the gene matches. Germline CDR1 LNHDA, CDR2 SQIVND (reference sequence). The CDR3 has 15 residues. The CDR3 DNA sequence: TGTGCCAGTAGTATTGGGGACAGGGGGCTTCAGCCCCAGCATTTT. Translation: CASSIGDRGLQPQHF.

The chain is built from TRBV5-4 and TRBJ1-1, with TRBD1 matching over 8 bases. Per germline, CDR1 SGHNT and CDR2 YYREEE (reference sequence). The CDR3 covers 15 residues. J lost 6 bases, V lost 3 bases, and 10 bases had no gene match. CDR3 DNA: TGTGCCAGCAGCTCAGGCGGGGACAGGAAAGCTGAAGCTTTCTTT. It translates to CASSSGGDRKAEAFF. Using reference TRBV5-4 and TRBJ1-1 for the parts outside the CDR3, the full variable domain is ETGVTQSPTHLIKTRGQQVTLRCSSQSGHNTVSWYQQALGQGPQFIFQYYREEENGRGNFPPRFSGLQFPNYSSELNVNALELDDSALYLCASSSGGDRKAEAFFGQGTRLTVV.

This clone has only a few counts. This chain links TRBV5-1 with TRBJ1-2, with TRBD1 identical over 7 bases. CDR3 size: 14 residues. V lost 3 bases and J lost 0; bases outside the gene matches: 2. Germline-derived CDR1 and CDR2 are SGHRS and YFSETQ. CDR3 in DNA: TGCGCCAGCAGCTCGGGACAGCCTAACTATGGCTACACCTTC. It is translated as CASSSGQPNYGYTF.

This sequence joins TRBV5-8 and TRBJ2-7, with D perhaps matching TRBD2 (6 bases). CDR1 and CDR2 from the germline V gene are SGHTS and YDEGEE. Trimming left V 4 bases short and J 0 bases short, with 14 bases between. The CDR3 totals 15 residues. CDR3 residues: CASSGRLGGSYEQYF. Here the CDR3 DNA reads TGTGCCAGCAGCGGGCGCCTGGGGGGCTCCTACGAGCAGTACTTC.

The chain combines TRBV10-3 with TRBJ2-1, with D tentatively TRBD2 (6 bases). The CDR3 length is 15 residues. Germline V gene sequence: CDR1 ENHRY, CDR2 SYGVKD. V was pared by 11 bases and J by 8 bases, with 25 bases between. The CDR3 is CAVTPGGEKGHEQFF. The CDR3 DNA reads TGTGCCGTCACTCCCGGCGGGGAGAAAGGGCATGAGCAGTTCTTC.